This T cell receptor (beta chain) originates from a study of T cell responses to AZD1222 COVID-19 vaccine. Study findings and constraints: The span of vaccine-associated CD4 TCRs extended across spike, with dominance at 160-218 and 743-854. After two AZD1222 doses, spike-specific TCR breadth and depth rose versus day 0. Repertoires were obtained only post-peak T cell response.

The germline V gene encodes CDR1 LGHNA and CDR2 YNFKEQ. The CDR3 is 15 residues long. Between the trimmed V and J ends, which lost 1 base and 3 bases, there was a span of 12 bases. Data came from immunoSEQ multiplex PCR; TCRdb stores just in-frame clones and leaves some out. The repertoire has tens of thousands of clones, approximately 90% of them found once; the top ten carry less than 4%. Timing groups of about 4 and about 12 weeks for second doses were pooled. This clone was detected once. The antigen is undetermined. The sample here was peripheral blood, taken 28 days after the second AZD1222 dose. The chain is built from TRBV4-2 and TRBJ1-2; a weak D match, TRBD1 (5 bases). The origin of this receptor is an adult who received the AZD1222 COVID-19 vaccine. This chain's CDR3 is CASSQGQSLDYGYTF. As DNA, the CDR3 is TGTGCCAGCAGCCAAGGACAGTCGTTGGACTATGGCTACACCTTC.